A selection of T cell receptor beta chains follows, all from one sample in a study of technical replicates of blood from a few donors. Assay used: immunoSEQ multiplex PCR; TCRdb lists only in-frame clones, some missing. In the table there are under 95,000 clones, less than 95% of which are singletons. The source material was T cells isolated from PBMCs. Source of these receptors: a human donor in good health. CDR3s include the opening cysteine and the closing phenylalanine or tryptophan. A D gene is named only where the DNA matches it firmly. Only some rows state a clone size, as once, few, many or a class for expanded clones.

cdr3_nt | cdr3_aa | j_call | clone_size | v_call | d_call
TGTGCCAGCAGTGGGCAGGGAACTGAAGCTTTCTTT | CASSGQGTEAFF | TRBJ1-1 | - | TRBV6-1 | -
TGCAGCGTTGTGCCCAGCGGGAACTCCTACGAGCAGTACTTC | CSVVPSGNSYEQYF | TRBJ2-7 | - | TRBV29-1 | TRBD2
TGTGCCATCAGTGTTAAGACTAGCAGCTACGAGCAGTACTTC | CAISVKTSSYEQYF | TRBJ2-7 | - | TRBV10-3 | TRBD2
TGTGCCAGCAGCTTCACAGAACAGGGTTCCTACAATGAGCAGTTCTTC | CASSFTEQGSYNEQFF | TRBJ2-1 | - | TRBV13 | -
TGTGCCAGCACCCTATTTGCCTTT | CASTLFAF | TRBJ1-1 | once | TRBV7-2 | -
TGTGCCAGCAGTTCAATTCACACCGGGACAGGGGGCGCAGTCTATGGCTACACCTTC | CASSSIHTGTGGAVYGYTF | TRBJ1-2 | - | TRBV27 | TRBD1
TGTGCCAGTAATGTGCGGGAGGGGGTAGGATCCTACAATGAGCAGTTCTTC | CASNVREGVGSYNEQFF | TRBJ2-1 | - | TRBV19 | TRBD2
TGTGCCAGCAGTGTTTTAGTAGGGACATACGAGCAGTACTTC | CASSVLVGTYEQYF | TRBJ2-7 | - | TRBV6-1 | -
TGCGCCAGCAGTGAGTCTAGTACAGACAGGGGATATAACTATGGCTACACCTTC | CASSESSTDRGYNYGYTF | TRBJ1-2 | once | TRBV10-2 | TRBD1
TGTGCCAGCAGTTTAGGGGGGGGTTTAAACACTGAAGCTTTCTTT | CASSLGGGLNTEAFF | TRBJ1-1 | - | TRBV27 | -
TGTGCCAGCAGCGTAAGCGGGAGGCTGGAGACCCAGTACTTC | CASSVSGRLETQYF | TRBJ2-5 | - | TRBV14 | TRBD2
TGTGCCATCAGTGGGGCCGCTAGAAACACCATATATTTT | CAISGAARNTIYF | TRBJ1-3 | - | TRBV10-3 | -
TGTGCCAGCAGTTACGTCGGGGGAGAGAGGGAAAAACTGTTTTTT | CASSYVGGEREKLFF | TRBJ1-4 | - | TRBV6-6 | -
TGTGCCAGCAGATCTCTAGCGGGGGCGTCCTCTAGCACAGATACGCAGTATTTT | CASRSLAGASSSTDTQYF | TRBJ2-3 | - | TRBV7-6 | TRBD2
TGCGCCAGCACCTACGACAACCAAGAGACCCAGTACTTC | CASTYDNQETQYF | TRBJ2-5 | - | TRBV5-1 | -
TGTGCCAGCAGTTACGAGTTACAAGAGACCCAGTACTTC | CASSYELQETQYF | TRBJ2-5 | once | TRBV6-5 | -
TGTGCCAGCAGCTTGGGGGACAGGGGGAGCAATCAGCCCCAGCATTTT | CASSLGDRGSNQPQHF | TRBJ1-5 | - | TRBV5-4 | TRBD1
TGTGCCAGCAGCTTTGGTCGAGGGCGACGAGCAAAAGAGACCCAGTACTTC | CASSFGRGRRAKETQYF | TRBJ2-5 | - | TRBV11-2 | -
TGTGCCAGCAGCTTTGGAACCAAACAGGGCGAGCAGTACTTC | CASSFGTKQGEQYF | TRBJ2-7 | once | TRBV5-6 | -
TGTGCCAGCAGCCCAAGGGAGAAGGGATTAGGCAATCAGCCCCAGCATTTT | CASSPREKGLGNQPQHF | TRBJ1-5 | - | TRBV2 | -
TGTGCCAGCAGTTTACGTCTGGGGGCAAGAACTGAAGCTTTCTTT | CASSLRLGARTEAFF | TRBJ1-1 | - | TRBV28 | -
TGTGCCAGCAGCTGGGGACAGCTAGTCCCCGAGCAGTTCTTC | CASSWGQLVPEQFF | TRBJ2-1 | once | TRBV13 | TRBD1
TGCGCCAGCAGACTCTCGGCGGGGTCATTGGGAGAGACCCAGTACTTC | CASRLSAGSLGETQYF | TRBJ2-5 | - | TRBV5-1 | -
TGTGCCAGCAGCCAGACTAGCGGCCGATACAATGAGCAGTTCTTC | CASSQTSGRYNEQFF | TRBJ2-1 | - | TRBV6-5 | TRBD2
TGTGCCAGCAGTTACCGAGGCCGGGCTGAAGCTTTCTTT | CASSYRGRAEAFF | TRBJ1-1 | - | TRBV6-5 | -
TGTGCCAGCAGCGTATCCCGGGGTGAGCAGTTCTTC | CASSVSRGEQFF | TRBJ2-1 | - | TRBV9 | -
TGCGCCAGCAGCTTGACAACGGGGGAAGAGACCCAGTACTTC | CASSLTTGEETQYF | TRBJ2-5 | - | TRBV5-1 | -